A single sample is the source of the 14 T cell receptor beta chains below, sequenced in a study of T cells after yellow fever vaccination. TCRdb reanalysed the 5' RACE reads using MiXCR and keeps one entry per CDR3 protein. Here the sample spans some 400,000 distinct CDR3 sequences, over 5% being singletons. This sample comprised PBMCs, obtained 5 days after the yellow fever booster vaccination. The receptors here all came from a man under 40 who received the YFV17D yellow fever vaccine.

V and J are TRBV5-4 and TRBJ1-1; D possibly corresponds to TRBD1 (5 bases). Germline V CDR1 and CDR2: SGHNT, YYREEE (reference sequence). V dropped 1 base and J dropped 1 base, with 8 bases sitting between them. The CDR3 is 14 amino acids. The CDR3 is CASSLPGSNTEAFF. The CDR3, as DNA: TGTGCCAGCAGCTTGCCAGGGTCGAACACTGAAGCTTTCTTT.

This clonotype has just a few counts. This rearrangement joins TRBV3-1 to TRBJ2-5, with 11 bases that match TRBD2. CDR1 is LGHDT and CDR2 is YNNKEL in the germline V gene (reference sequence). The CDR3 has 16 residues. J was trimmed by 2 bases and V by 6 bases; bases with no gene match: 8. The CDR3 region has the DNA TGTGCCAGCAGTCGATTACTAGCGGGAGAGCAAGAGACCCAGTACTTC. Translated: CASSRLLAGEQETQYF.

This rearrangement joins TRBV28 to TRBJ1-2; maybe TRBD1 (5 bases). The ends were cut back, 5 bases at V and 8 bases at J, with 12 bases in the middle. Germline assignment: CDR1 MDHEN and CDR2 SYDVKM. The length of the CDR3 is 12 residues. The CDR3 reads CASSLGTSGYTF. The CDR3 DNA reads TGTGCCAGCAGTCTCGGGACGAGCGGCTACACCTTC.

V and J are TRBV24-1 and TRBJ2-2, with 10 bases identical to TRBD1. Germline loops: CDR1 KGHDR, CDR2 SFDVKD. The CDR3 contains 16 residues. V trimming: 4 bases; J trimming: 6 bases; junction bases outside the gene matches: 7. CDR3 sequence: CATSDPGTGDAGELFF. The CDR3, as DNA: TGTGCCACCAGTGACCCCGGGACAGGGGACGCCGGGGAGCTGTTTTTT.

The rearrangement links TRBV20-1 to TRBJ2-7; 9 bases are shared with TRBD1. V lost 0 bases to trimming and J lost 1 base; unmatched junction nucleotides: 4. Germline CDR1 is DFQATT and CDR2 is SNEGSKA (reference sequence). The CDR3 runs 15 residues. The CDR3 region is CSARDTGTGSYEQYF. The DNA of the CDR3 is TGCAGTGCTAGAGATACCGGGACAGGGTCCTACGAGCAGTACTTC.

In this sample, this clonotype turned up many times. For the CDR3, the DNA is TGTGCCAGCAGCTTATCGGGGCAGATCAATCAGCCCCAGCATTTT. It specifies CASSLSGQINQPQHF. The chain joins TRBV7-9 to TRBJ1-5; tentative D call: TRBD1 (5 bases). The V end lost 2 bases, the J end lost 3 bases, and 11 bases lay between the germline ends. Germline V CDR1 and CDR2: SEHNR, FQNEAQ (reference sequence). The CDR3 is 15 amino acids. Variable domain in full (rest from reference TRBV7-9 and TRBJ1-5): DTGVSQNPRHKITKRGQNVTFRCDPISEHNRLYWYRQTLGQGPEFLTYFQNEAQLEKSRLLSDRFSAERPKGSFSTLEIQRTEQGDSAMYLCASSLSGQINQPQHFGDGTRLSIL.

This clonotype has ten or more counts. The chain couples TRBV7-9 to TRBJ2-3, with D tentatively TRBD2 (6 bases). CDR1 is SEHNR and CDR2 is FQNEAQ in the germline V gene (reference sequence). Deletions cut 4 bases from V and 2 bases from J, with 13 bases between. This CDR3 spans 15 amino acids. CDR3 DNA sequence: TGTGCCAGCAGCTCGAGACTAGAGGCCACAGATACGCAGTATTTT. This translates into CASSSRLEATDTQYF.

The rearrangement links TRBV20-1 to TRBJ2-2; 9 nucleotides match TRBD2. CDR1 is DFQATT, CDR2 SNEGSKA, per germline (reference sequence). The V gene end was trimmed by 5 bases and the J gene end by 3 bases; junction bases not matched to a gene: 10. The length of the CDR3 is 16 residues. In DNA, the CDR3 is TGCAGTGCTGCCATAGCGGGACTAGCAGACACCGGGGAGCTGTTTTTT. Amino acid sequence: CSAAIAGLADTGELFF.

In DNA, the CDR3 is TGTGCCAGCAGCCCGATGAGCTCCTACGAGCAGTACTTC. Protein: CASSPMSSYEQYF. The chain joins TRBV3-1 to TRBJ2-7; D gene uncertain. The CDR3 is made up of 13 amino acids. Per the germline V gene, CDR1 is LGHDT and CDR2 is YNNKEL (reference sequence). V dropped 4 bases and J dropped 0 bases, with 7 bases sitting between them.

In this sample, this clonotype turned up many times. V usage is TRBV30 and J usage is TRBJ2-3, with D possibly being TRBD1 or TRBD2 (5 bases each). The CDR3 runs 12 residues. Germline loops: CDR1 GTSNPN, CDR2 SVGIG (reference sequence). Between the trimmed V and J ends, which lost 4 bases and 8 bases, there was a span of 13 bases. In DNA, the CDR3 is TGTGCCTGGAACCTCAGGGCGGGTACGCAGTATTTT. It specifies CAWNLRAGTQYF.

This clonotype was detected many times. In nucleotides, the CDR3 is TGTGCCACCAGTGATTTCGGGCTAGCGGGAGGGAATGAGCAGTTCTTC. Protein sequence: CATSDFGLAGGNEQFF. The genes are TRBV24-1 and TRBJ2-1; 12 bases line up with TRBD2. Germline loops: CDR1 KGHDR, CDR2 SFDVKD. This CDR3 is built from 16 residues. The V gene end was trimmed by 1 base and the J gene end by 7 bases; junction bases not matched to a gene: 4.

This clonotype was found many times. The rearrangement links TRBV6-2 or TRBV6-3 to TRBJ1-2, with D possibly TRBD1 on 6 matching bases. Germline assignment: CDR1 MNHEY and CDR2 SVGEGT. The V gene lost 6 bases and the J gene lost 2 bases, with 13 bases spanning the gap. CDR3 size: 14 residues. The DNA for the CDR3 is TGTGCCAGCAGCCCTTTGGGGGCCAACTATGGCTACACCTTC. Amino acid sequence: CASSPLGANYGYTF.

Many counts were recorded for this clonotype. This chain joins TRBV11-2 and TRBJ2-1, with D perhaps TRBD2 (5 bases). The CDR3 is 12 amino acids. The germline V gene has CDR1 SGHAT and CDR2 FQNNGV. Trimming pared 6 bases from V and 7 bases from J, leaving 10 bases between. CDR3 amino acids: CASSRAENEQFF. The CDR3 nucleotides are TGTGCCAGCAGTCGAGCGGAGAATGAGCAGTTCTTC. Variable domain in full (rest from reference TRBV11-2 and TRBJ2-1): EAGVAQSPRYKIIEKRQSVAFWCNPISGHATLYWYQQILGQGPKLLIQFQNNGVVDDSQLPKDRFSAERLKGVDSTLKIQPAKLEDSAVYLCASSRAENEQFFGPGTRLTVL.

This clonotype came up a few times. V usage is TRBV29-1 and J usage is TRBJ2-1; 9 bases align to TRBD2. The V segment lost 7 bases and the J segment 9 bases; nucleotides outside the gene matches: 16. Germline CDR1 and CDR2: SQVTM and ANQGSEA. The CDR3 sequence is 15 residues long. The CDR3 loop is CSAEVSGSPGGEQFF. The CDR3 nucleotides read TGCAGCGCCGAGGTTAGCGGGAGCCCGGGGGGTGAGCAGTTCTTC.